These T cell receptor beta chains were read from a single sample in a study of cytomegalovirus exposure and HLA in healthy donors. Sequencing was performed with immunoSEQ multiplex PCR; in TCRdb, only in-frame clones are kept and a portion is missing. The sample yields 200,000 or so clones, roughly four fifths seen once. The sequencing input was PBMCs. The receptor set was obtained from a woman between 45 and 65 years old in good health and CMV-seropositive. The CDR3 runs from the conserved cysteine through the conserved F or W. Each record gives: CDR3 protein, CDR3 DNA, clone size, D gene, V gene, J gene. A D gene is named only where the DNA matches it firmly. Clone size is given for some rows only: seen once, a few or many times, or a class if the clone is expanded.

cdr3_aa: CSVRAGGAQNTEAFF
cdr3_nt: TGCAGCGTCCGCGCGGGGGGGGCCCAGAACACTGAAGCTTTCTTT
clone_size: NA
d_call: NA
v_call: TRBV29-1
j_call: TRBJ1-1

cdr3_aa: CASSYGYGGTDTQYF
cdr3_nt: TGTGCCAGCAGTTACGGTTACGGGGGCACAGATACGCAGTATTTT
clone_size: NA
d_call: NA
v_call: TRBV6-5
j_call: TRBJ2-3

cdr3_aa: CASSLYRQGRVNTEAFF
cdr3_nt: TGTGCCAGCAGTCTCTATCGACAGGGGAGGGTGAACACTGAAGCTTTCTTT
clone_size: NA
d_call: TRBD1
v_call: TRBV27
j_call: TRBJ1-1

cdr3_aa: CASSLGGASGAGTDTQYF
cdr3_nt: TGTGCCAGCAGTTTGGGGGGGGCTAGCGGGGCTGGCACAGATACGCAGTATTTT
clone_size: NA
d_call: TRBD2
v_call: TRBV28
j_call: TRBJ2-3

cdr3_aa: CASSPSPAGGNEQFF
cdr3_nt: TGTGCCAGCAGTCCCAGTCCAGCGGGAGGTAATGAGCAGTTCTTC
clone_size: NA
d_call: TRBD2
v_call: TRBV6-1
j_call: TRBJ2-1

cdr3_aa: CASSGGSHQETQYF
cdr3_nt: TGTGCCAGCAGTGGCGGGAGCCACCAAGAGACCCAGTACTTC
clone_size: NA
d_call: TRBD2
v_call: TRBV6-6
j_call: TRBJ2-5

cdr3_aa: CASSLYNSEAFF
cdr3_nt: TGCGCCAGCAGCTTGTATAACAGTGAAGCTTTCTTT
clone_size: NA
d_call: NA
v_call: TRBV5-1
j_call: TRBJ1-1

cdr3_aa: CSVDQGSFTDTQYF
cdr3_nt: TGCAGCGTCGACCAGGGTTCCTTCACAGATACGCAGTATTTT
clone_size: NA
d_call: NA
v_call: TRBV29-1
j_call: TRBJ2-3

cdr3_aa: CATYPTGANYGYTF
cdr3_nt: TGTGCCACTTACCCGACAGGGGCTAACTATGGCTACACCTTC
clone_size: NA
d_call: TRBD1
v_call: TRBV19
j_call: TRBJ1-2

cdr3_aa: CASLLTGAGANVLTF
cdr3_nt: TGTGCCAGCTTACTGACAGGGGCCGGGGCCAACGTCCTGACTTTC
clone_size: NA
d_call: TRBD1
v_call: TRBV2
j_call: TRBJ2-6

cdr3_aa: CSVSGQGNTGELFF
cdr3_nt: TGCAGCGTCTCGGGACAGGGAAACACCGGGGAGCTGTTTTTT
clone_size: NA
d_call: TRBD1
v_call: TRBV29-1
j_call: TRBJ2-2

cdr3_aa: CATSRGHLGDEQFF
cdr3_nt: TGTGCCACCAGCAGGGGGCATCTTGGGGATGAGCAGTTCTTC
clone_size: few
d_call: NA
v_call: TRBV15
j_call: TRBJ2-1

cdr3_aa: CATSRAMYAGGSLAGELFF
cdr3_nt: TGTGCCACCAGCAGAGCCATGTACGCCGGGGGATCATTAGCTGGGGAGCTGTTTTTT
clone_size: once
d_call: NA
v_call: TRBV15
j_call: TRBJ2-2

cdr3_aa: CSARSGATNEKLFF
cdr3_nt: TGCAGCGCCCGCTCCGGGGCAACTAATGAAAAACTGTTTTTT
clone_size: NA
d_call: NA
v_call: TRBV29-1
j_call: TRBJ1-4

cdr3_aa: CASSPGQGNTGELFF
cdr3_nt: TGCGCCAGCAGCCCGGGACAGGGGAACACCGGGGAGCTGTTTTTT
clone_size: NA
d_call: TRBD1
v_call: TRBV5-1
j_call: TRBJ2-2

cdr3_aa: CSVDSPLSYSLLNTEAFF
cdr3_nt: TGCAGCGTTGATTCCCCCCTCTCATACTCACTCTTGAACACTGAAGCTTTCTTT
clone_size: NA
d_call: NA
v_call: TRBV29-1
j_call: TRBJ1-1

cdr3_aa: CASSLGSGRETQYF
cdr3_nt: TGTGCCAGCAGCTTAGGGTCCGGGAGAGAGACCCAGTACTTC
clone_size: NA
d_call: NA
v_call: TRBV11-2
j_call: TRBJ2-5

cdr3_aa: CASSLRGYSGELFF
cdr3_nt: TGTGCCAGCAGCTTAAGGGGCTACTCCGGGGAGCTGTTTTTT
clone_size: NA
d_call: NA
v_call: TRBV11-2
j_call: TRBJ2-2

cdr3_aa: CASSINRVGSEQYF
cdr3_nt: TGTGCCAGTAGTATAAACAGGGTGGGATCCGAGCAGTACTTC
clone_size: NA
d_call: NA
v_call: TRBV19
j_call: TRBJ2-7

cdr3_aa: CATSGDINQPQHF
cdr3_nt: TGTGCCACCTCAGGGGACATCAATCAGCCCCAGCATTTT
clone_size: NA
d_call: NA
v_call: TRBV15
j_call: TRBJ1-5

cdr3_aa: CASSAAVGAESYTF
cdr3_nt: TGTGCCAGCAGCGCCGCTGTGGGGGCCGAGAGCTACACCTTC
clone_size: NA
d_call: NA
v_call: TRBV7-2
j_call: TRBJ1-2

cdr3_aa: CASSGPRTGGNTIYF
cdr3_nt: TGTGCCAGCAGTGGGCCTCGGACAGGGGGAAACACCATATATTTT
clone_size: NA
d_call: TRBD1
v_call: TRBV25-1
j_call: TRBJ1-3

cdr3_aa: CASRPRTGGQEKLFF
cdr3_nt: TGTGCCAGCAGACCCAGGACAGGGGGTCAAGAAAAACTGTTTTTT
clone_size: NA
d_call: TRBD1
v_call: TRBV6-5
j_call: TRBJ1-4

cdr3_aa: CAWSGSSGRDTGELFF
cdr3_nt: TGTGCCTGGAGTGGTTCTAGCGGGAGGGACACCGGGGAGCTGTTTTTT
clone_size: NA
d_call: TRBD2
v_call: TRBV30
j_call: TRBJ2-2

cdr3_aa: CASSDAGTGEQYF
cdr3_nt: TGTGCCAGCAGTGACGCCGGCACGGGGGAGCAGTACTTC
clone_size: NA
d_call: NA
v_call: TRBV6-1
j_call: TRBJ2-7

cdr3_aa: CASRGGFSHYGYTF
cdr3_nt: TGTGCCAGCAGGGGGGGGTTCTCCCACTATGGCTACACCTTC
clone_size: NA
d_call: NA
v_call: TRBV28
j_call: TRBJ1-2

cdr3_aa: CASSSPGQTSGYTF
cdr3_nt: TGTGCCAGCAGCTCCCCGGGACAAACAAGTGGCTACACCTTC
clone_size: NA
d_call: NA
v_call: TRBV7-8
j_call: TRBJ1-2

cdr3_aa: CASSPGSSYGYTF
cdr3_nt: TGTGCCAGCTCACCGGGCAGCTCCTATGGCTACACCTTC
clone_size: NA
d_call: NA
v_call: TRBV18
j_call: TRBJ1-2

cdr3_aa: CASSRSTPYEQYF
cdr3_nt: TGTGCCAGTAGTAGGAGCACACCCTACGAGCAGTACTTC
clone_size: NA
d_call: NA
v_call: TRBV19
j_call: TRBJ2-7

cdr3_aa: CASSLNPLSGQAGGYTF
cdr3_nt: TGCGCCAGCAGCCTAAACCCGCTATCAGGACAGGCCGGTGGCTACACCTTC
clone_size: NA
d_call: TRBD1
v_call: TRBV5-1
j_call: TRBJ1-2

cdr3_aa: CSVEDGTRVVNEQFF
cdr3_nt: TGCAGCGTTGAAGACGGGACTAGAGTTGTAAATGAGCAGTTCTTC
clone_size: NA
d_call: TRBD2
v_call: TRBV29-1
j_call: TRBJ2-1

cdr3_aa: CASSLRRGSYQETQYF
cdr3_nt: TGTGCCAGCAGTTTAAGAAGGGGCTCCTACCAAGAGACCCAGTACTTC
clone_size: NA
d_call: NA
v_call: TRBV28
j_call: TRBJ2-5

cdr3_aa: CASSPRTGQAFF
cdr3_nt: TGTGCCAGCAGCCCACGGACAGGTCAAGCTTTCTTT
clone_size: once
d_call: TRBD1
v_call: TRBV9
j_call: TRBJ1-1

cdr3_aa: CASSSKTGTRQETQYF
cdr3_nt: TGTGCCAGCAGCTCCAAGACAGGGACAAGGCAAGAGACCCAGTACTTC
clone_size: NA
d_call: TRBD1
v_call: TRBV5-4
j_call: TRBJ2-5

cdr3_aa: CASSSGTGEPGELFF
cdr3_nt: TGCGCCAGCAGCTCCGGGACAGGGGAGCCCGGGGAGCTGTTTTTT
clone_size: NA
d_call: TRBD1
v_call: TRBV5-1
j_call: TRBJ2-2

cdr3_aa: CASSLGPGLHYEQYF
cdr3_nt: TGTGCCAGCAGCTTAGGGCCAGGGTTGCACTACGAGCAGTACTTC
clone_size: NA
d_call: NA
v_call: TRBV7-6
j_call: TRBJ2-7

cdr3_aa: CASSQIPGQGIGNQPQHF
cdr3_nt: TGCGCCAGCAGCCAAATACCGGGACAGGGGATTGGCAATCAGCCCCAGCATTTT
clone_size: NA
d_call: TRBD1
v_call: TRBV4-1
j_call: TRBJ1-5

cdr3_aa: CAWSVQGRDTEAFF
cdr3_nt: TGTGCCTGGAGTGTACAGGGTAGAGACACTGAAGCTTTCTTT
clone_size: NA
d_call: NA
v_call: TRBV30
j_call: TRBJ1-1

cdr3_aa: CASSYSSGPGNTEAFF
cdr3_nt: TGTGCCAGCAGTTACTCGAGCGGCCCGGGGAACACTGAAGCTTTCTTT
clone_size: NA
d_call: NA
v_call: TRBV6-5
j_call: TRBJ1-1

cdr3_aa: CASSPRLAEETQYF
cdr3_nt: TGTGCCAGCAGTCCCCGACTAGCCGAAGAGACCCAGTACTTC
clone_size: NA
d_call: TRBD2
v_call: TRBV6-6
j_call: TRBJ2-5

cdr3_aa: CASSGQGEGNTIYF
cdr3_nt: TGTGCCAGCAGTGGACAGGGGGAGGGAAACACCATATATTTT
clone_size: NA
d_call: TRBD1
v_call: TRBV28
j_call: TRBJ1-3

cdr3_aa: CASSRGLAIYEQYF
cdr3_nt: TGTGCCAGCAGTAGGGGACTAGCGATCTACGAGCAGTACTTC
clone_size: NA
d_call: TRBD2
v_call: TRBV6-5
j_call: TRBJ2-7

cdr3_aa: CASSLAGGGYEQYF
cdr3_nt: TGTGCCAGCAGTTTAGCGGGAGGAGGTTACGAGCAGTACTTC
clone_size: NA
d_call: TRBD2
v_call: TRBV2
j_call: TRBJ2-7

cdr3_aa: CASSVGHENTEAFF
cdr3_nt: TGTGCCAGCAGTGTGGGACACGAGAACACTGAAGCTTTCTTT
clone_size: NA
d_call: NA
v_call: TRBV2
j_call: TRBJ1-1

cdr3_aa: CASSSTWGGTYEQYF
cdr3_nt: TGTGCCAGCAGTTCTACCTGGGGCGGAACCTACGAGCAGTACTTC
clone_size: NA
d_call: NA
v_call: TRBV28
j_call: TRBJ2-7

cdr3_aa: CAIQEGQLGQPQHF
cdr3_nt: TGTGCCATCCAGGAGGGCCAACTGGGTCAGCCCCAGCATTTT
clone_size: NA
d_call: NA
v_call: TRBV21-1
j_call: TRBJ1-5

cdr3_aa: CASSPTGTRAYGYTF
cdr3_nt: TGTGCCAGCAGTCCCACCGGGACAAGGGCCTATGGCTACACCTTC
clone_size: NA
d_call: NA
v_call: TRBV6-1
j_call: TRBJ1-2

cdr3_aa: CASSLAAARLDTQYF
cdr3_nt: TGTGCCAGCAGCTTAGCGGCCGCGAGGCTCGATACGCAGTATTTT
clone_size: NA
d_call: NA
v_call: TRBV7-2
j_call: TRBJ2-3

cdr3_aa: CASSLGASGLGAKNIQYF
cdr3_nt: TGTGCCAGCAGCTTAGGGGCTTCAGGTTTGGGAGCCAAAAACATTCAGTACTTC
clone_size: few
d_call: NA
v_call: TRBV7-2
j_call: TRBJ2-4

cdr3_aa: CASSATSTGGQFF
cdr3_nt: TGTGCCAGCAGCGCCACTTCCACGGGAGGGCAGTTCTTC
clone_size: NA
d_call: TRBD2
v_call: TRBV9
j_call: TRBJ2-1

cdr3_aa: CASSRGQGLGEQYF
cdr3_nt: TGTGCCAGCAGTCGCGGACAGGGGCTGGGCGAGCAGTACTTC
clone_size: NA
d_call: TRBD1
v_call: TRBV27
j_call: TRBJ2-7

cdr3_aa: CASIKGGADTQYF
cdr3_nt: TGTGCCAGCATCAAGGGGGGGGCTGATACGCAGTATTTT
clone_size: once
d_call: NA
v_call: TRBV28
j_call: TRBJ2-3

cdr3_aa: CASSQVLRDQETQYF
cdr3_nt: TGCGCCAGCAGCCAAGTGTTGAGGGACCAAGAGACCCAGTACTTC
clone_size: NA
d_call: NA
v_call: TRBV4-3
j_call: TRBJ2-5

cdr3_aa: CASSFQENTEAFF
cdr3_nt: TGCGCCAGCAGCTTCCAGGAGAACACTGAAGCTTTCTTT
clone_size: few
d_call: NA
v_call: TRBV5-1
j_call: TRBJ1-1

cdr3_aa: CAISVSPGQGILSPTSGNTIYF
cdr3_nt: TGTGCCATCAGTGTTTCCCCGGGACAGGGGATCCTCTCCCCTACCTCTGGAAACACCATATATTTT
clone_size: NA
d_call: TRBD1
v_call: TRBV10-3
j_call: TRBJ1-3

cdr3_aa: CATSNYRDLQPQHF
cdr3_nt: TGTGCCACCAGCAACTACAGGGATCTTCAGCCCCAGCATTTT
clone_size: NA
d_call: NA
v_call: TRBV15
j_call: TRBJ1-5

cdr3_aa: CASSSLLASSYNEQFF
cdr3_nt: TGTGCCAGCAGTTCCTTACTAGCGAGCTCCTACAATGAGCAGTTCTTC
clone_size: NA
d_call: TRBD2
v_call: TRBV2
j_call: TRBJ2-1

cdr3_aa: CASSWTGPTTDTQYF
cdr3_nt: TGTGCCAGCAGCTGGACAGGTCCTACCACAGATACGCAGTATTTT
clone_size: NA
d_call: TRBD1
v_call: TRBV7-2
j_call: TRBJ2-3

cdr3_aa: CASSLSIAGFYNSPLHF
cdr3_nt: TGTGCCAGCAGTTTATCGATTGCAGGGTTCTATAATTCACCCCTCCACTTT
clone_size: NA
d_call: NA
v_call: TRBV27
j_call: TRBJ1-6